The present T cell receptor beta chain was sequenced within a study of blood T cell repertoires in COVID-19. As for the study in general: Samples of COVID-19 (acute and convalescent) were obtained from the United States, Italy and Spain. From T cells, B-cell-depleted T cells, or PBMCs came the material, which was cDNA or gDNA.

The germline V and J ends were trimmed by 11 bases and 4 bases, with 16 bases remaining between them. The CDR3 has 13 residues. In the study's own analysis: The assay estimated nucleated cells by amplifying reference gene primers. Clones were sequenced by immunoSEQ multiplex PCR, and TCRdb holds only the in-frame ones, with some missing. V and J calls and clone size come straight from that table; D and trimming were deduced from the DNA. Counted here are 340,000 or so clones, 80% to 90% occurring once; the ten biggest clones make up 4% to 5.5%. In terms of age and location, participants ranged from roughly 18 to 95 years and lived in roughly 22 US areas.

The specimen was PBMCs or T cells enriched from blood (not recorded which). The chain employs TRBV12-3 or TRBV12-4 and TRBJ2-3; D perhaps matches TRBD2 (5 bases). The source is a woman aged 35 to 49 with acute COVID-19. In nucleotides, the CDR3 is TGTGCCGTACAGAAAGGAGGTCCAGATACGCAGTATTTT. It codes for CAVQKGGPDTQYF.